The 18 T cell receptor beta chains below were found in one sample sequenced in a study of molecular identifiers for immune sequencing clone quantification. TCRdb passed the PCR reads through MiXCR, listing each CDR3 protein once. The data show hundreds of thousands of distinct CDR3 sequences, about 20% seen once. The material sequenced was naive CD8+ T cells from blood, with Jurkat cell RNA spiked in. Subset here: FACS-sorted CD8+CD4-CCR7+CD45RA+ naive T cells. The receptors were gathered from a human donor in good health. Some libraries in this study had Jurkat cell RNA spiked in.

On this clonotype: This may be a read error: a much more frequent sequence differs by one nucleotide. The V gene is TRBV4-1, the J gene TRBJ1-5; D not certain. This CDR3 is 15 amino acids long. In germline, CDR1 is MGHRA, CDR2 YSYEKL. Trimming took off 6 bases at V and 0 bases at J, with 12 bases between the two ends. The CDR3 bases are TGCGCCAGCAGAGAAGAGCCCCTTAGCAATCAGCCCCAGCATTTT. This sequence encodes CASREEPLSNQPQHF.

In its sample, this clonotype was seen a few times. The chain uses TRBV6-2 or TRBV6-3 and TRBJ2-1; tentatively, D is TRBD1 or TRBD2 (5 bases each). CDR3 length equals 17 residues. V lost 5 bases, J lost 1 base, and 18 bases lay in between. Germline CDR1 reads MNHEY; CDR2 reads SVGEGT. The CDR3 sequence is CASSSYRLGASYNEQFF. The CDR3 DNA follows: TGTGCCAGCAGTAGCTACCGTCTCGGGGCATCCTACAATGAGCAGTTCTTC.

In this sample, this clonotype turned up a few times. This chain links TRBV27 with TRBJ2-3; the match to TRBD2 covers 12 bases. Germline CDR1 and CDR2: MNHEY and SMNVEV (reference sequence). V shed 8 bases, J shed 8 bases, and the junction held 14 bases outside the gene matches. The CDR3 has 16 residues. CDR3 bases: TGTGCCAGCGTGCCCCTGCTAGCGGGAGGGCCAGCTACGCAGTATTTT. Translated, it gives CASVPLLAGGPATQYF.

This clonotype has just a few counts. The V gene is TRBV20-1, the J gene TRBJ2-7; D is unresolved. The CDR3 is 14 amino acids. The V and J ends lost 1 base and 3 bases respectively, with 13 bases between them. Per germline, CDR1 DFQATT and CDR2 SNEGSKA (reference sequence). The CDR3 loop reads CSARVMRQGYEQYF. The DNA of the CDR3 is TGCAGTGCTAGAGTTATGAGACAAGGCTACGAGCAGTACTTC.

J is TRBJ2-1 and V is TRBV19; TRBD2 agrees at 8 bases. The CDR3 extends over 14 amino acids. Germline assignment: CDR1 LNHDA and CDR2 SQIVND (reference sequence). The V gene end was trimmed by 8 bases and the J gene end by 3 bases; junction bases not matched to a gene: 6. CDR3 residues: CASRTSGYYNEQFF. CDR3 DNA: TGTGCCAGTCGAACTAGCGGATACTACAATGAGCAGTTCTTC. Combining the CDR3 with reference TRBV19 and TRBJ2-1 gives the whole variable domain DGGITQSPKYLFRKEGQNVTLSCEQNLNHDAMYWYRQDPGQGLRLIYYSQIVNDFQKGDIAEGYSVSREKKESFPLTVTSAQKNPTAFYLCASRTSGYYNEQFFGPGTRLTVL.

This clonotype was counted many times. This chain links TRBV29-1 with TRBJ1-1; D ambiguous. The length of the CDR3 is 11 residues. V was shortened by 6 bases and J by 7 bases, with 12 bases between the two germline ends. Germline CDR1 and CDR2: SQVTM and ANQGSEA. The CDR3 DNA reads TGCAGCGTCTCCTCCATCGATGAAGCTTTCTTT. Its protein is CSVSSIDEAFF.

This clonotype was seen at least ten times. The rearrangement links TRBV7-9 to TRBJ1-2; weak D call: TRBD1 (5 bases). In germline, CDR1 is SEHNR, CDR2 FQNEAQ (reference sequence). V gave up 5 bases and J gave up 8 bases, with 18 bases separating them. The CDR3 contains 14 residues. CDR3 bases: TGTGCCAGCAGCCCATCCCCGGGACCGGGGGGCTACACCTTC. It specifies CASSPSPGPGGYTF. The full variable domain, in which reference TRBV7-9 and TRBJ1-2 provide the parts outside the CDR3, is DTGVSQNPRHKITKRGQNVTFRCDPISEHNRLYWYRQTLGQGPEFLTYFQNEAQLEKSRLLSDRFSAERPKGSFSTLEIQRTEQGDSAMYLCASSPSPGPGGYTFGSGTRLTVV.

This chain links TRBV10-3 with TRBJ2-7; D perhaps matches TRBD2 (5 bases). This CDR3 has 15 amino acids. V gave up 2 bases and J gave up 7 bases, with 18 bases separating them. CDR1 and CDR2 from the germline V gene are ENHRY and SYGVKD. The chain's CDR3 is CAISEIGGSPGEQYF. Written as DNA, the CDR3 is TGTGCCATCAGTGAGATCGGAGGTTCGCCGGGGGAGCAGTACTTC.

Ten or more counts support this clonotype. The V call is TRBV19, the J call TRBJ2-5; TRBD2 matches at 10 bases. This CDR3 is 15 amino acids long. V shed 5 bases and J 0 bases; nucleotides not matched to a gene: 3. CDR1 and CDR2 from the germline V gene are LNHDA and SQIVND (reference sequence). In DNA, the CDR3 is TGTGCCAGTAGTGCTAGCGGGGGTAACCAAGAGACCCAGTACTTC. Encoded protein: CASSASGGNQETQYF.

This clonotype appeared many times. V usage is TRBV19 and J usage is TRBJ1-1; D unresolved. CDR1 LNHDA and CDR2 SQIVND come from the germline V gene (reference sequence). The CDR3 totals 12 residues. Trimming removed 5 bases at V and 7 bases at J, with 11 bases between. CDR3 in amino acids: CASSYSDREAFF. Written as DNA, the CDR3 is TGTGCCAGTAGTTACTCAGACCGTGAAGCTTTCTTT.

This clonotype was detected many times. This chain links TRBV6-1 with TRBJ2-3; D perhaps matches TRBD1 (5 bases). From germline, CDR1 is MNHNS and CDR2 SASEGT. There are 15 residues in the CDR3. Trimming took 4 bases from V and 6 from J, leaving 17 bases between them. This CDR3 is CASSGQLGPWDTQYF. The CDR3 nucleotides read TGTGCCAGCAGTGGACAGTTGGGCCCTTGGGATACGCAGTATTTT.

In this sample, this clonotype turned up many times. The V gene is TRBV5-6, the J gene TRBJ1-5; 8 bases are a match to TRBD1. The CDR3 loop spans 16 amino acids. Trimming took 6 bases from V and 4 from J; bases not matched to a gene: 12. Germline-derived CDR1 and CDR2 are SGHDT and YYEEEE. The CDR3, as DNA: TGTGCCAGCAACTCAGGGGGCGCGGGCCTAAATCAGCCCCAGCATTTT. Amino acid sequence: CASNSGGAGLNQPQHF.

This clonotype has just a few counts. V is TRBV7-9 and J is TRBJ2-7; D is perhaps TRBD1 or TRBD2 (5 bases each). CDR3 length: 15 amino acids. The V gene lost 4 bases and the J gene lost 2 bases, with 15 bases spanning the gap. The V gene's germline CDR1 is SEHNR and CDR2 FQNEAQ (reference sequence). The CDR3 DNA follows: TGTGCCAGCAGCTCCCGGGACGTAGGAGCCTACGAGCAGTACTTC. This sequence encodes CASSSRDVGAYEQYF.

As regards this clonotype: A much larger clonotype is one base distant, so this may be a read error. The genes are TRBV4-3 and TRBJ2-3; D could derive from TRBD1 or TRBD2 (6 bases each). This CDR3 spans 15 amino acids. Per the germline V gene, CDR1 is LGHNA and CDR2 is YSLEER. The CDR3 sequence: CVSSQDWGATDTQYF. The CDR3 DNA follows: TGCGTCAGCAGCCAAGATTGGGGGGCAACAGATACGCAGTATTTT.

The V call is TRBV6-5, the J call TRBJ2-2; D ambiguous. Trimming removed 2 bases at V and 3 bases at J, with 10 bases between. CDR1 is MNHEY, CDR2 SVGAGI, per germline. The CDR3 extends over 15 amino acids. CDR3 region: CASSYIQVDTGELFF. CDR3 DNA sequence: TGTGCCAGCAGTTACATCCAGGTCGACACCGGGGAGCTGTTTTTT.

This clonotype appeared a single time. A read error may be the cause here, since a much bigger clone is one base away. The chain employs TRBV7-3 and TRBJ2-5; perhaps TRBD2 as D (6 bases). Germline CDR1 is SGHTA and CDR2 is FQGTGA. The CDR3 sequence is 15 residues long. The chain's CDR3 is CAGSSHGQAGETQYF. The CDR3 nucleotides read TGTGCCGGCAGCTCCCATGGGCAAGCGGGAGAGACCCAGTACTTC.

This clonotype showed up many times. A read error may produce the germline difference seen at one junction end. The CDR3 coding sequence is TGTGCCAGCAGCTTATTGACGGACAAGCATTTT. Amino acid sequence: CASSLLTDKHF. The V call is TRBV7-9, the J call TRBJ2-3; D might be TRBD1 (5 bases). This CDR3 has 11 residues. CDR1 and CDR2 (germline): SEHNR, FQNEAQ (reference sequence).

In this sample, this clonotype turned up many times. CDR3: CASSGTGVVYNEQFF. Written as DNA, the CDR3 is TGTGCCAGCAGCGGAACAGGGGTCGTCTACAATGAGCAGTTCTTC. This chain links TRBV9 with TRBJ2-1; 7 nucleotides align to TRBD1. Germline CDR1 is SGDLS and CDR2 is YYNGEE. Trimming took 3 bases from V and 3 from J; bases not matched to a gene: 6. The CDR3 loop spans 15 amino acids.